The clone carrying this T cell receptor (beta chain) was recorded only once. In the authors' methods: Amplification with reference gene primers provided the estimates of nucleated cell counts. Repertoires were generated with immunoSEQ multiplex PCR, while TCRdb's copy carries only in-frame clones and drops some. That table gives V, J and clone size, and the DNA gave D and trimming. The sample records about 99,000 clones, less than 90% being singletons. This sample stems from a study of blood T cell repertoires in COVID-19. Study context: Acute and convalescent COVID-19 specimens originated in the United States, Italy and Spain. Sample material is recorded as cDNA or gDNA derived from T cells, B-cell-depleted T cells, or PBMCs.

Trimming removed 5 bases at V and 2 bases at J, with 9 bases between. This CDR3 is built from 13 residues. The germline gives CDR1 SGHVS, CDR2 FNYEAQ. The chain has TRBV7-6 and TRBJ1-1, with D possibly matching TRBD1 (5 bases). Sequencing was carried out using peripheral blood. This TCR was sampled from a human donor in a cohort sampled during active COVID-19. CDR3 amino acids: CASSLQANTEAFF. DNA for the CDR3: TGTGCCAGCAGCCTACAGGCTAACACTGAAGCTTTCTTT.